The clone carrying this TCR beta chain was observed at least ten times. Its antigen is undetermined. From germline, CDR1 is MDHEN and CDR2 SYDVKM. V was cut by 7 bases and J by 2 bases, with 15 bases left in between. The CDR3 runs to 15 residues. This record belongs to a study of T cells in Graves' hyperthyroidism and ophthalmopathy. Study details: The blood sample was taken at first diagnosis, before treatment began.

Amplified regions were TCR beta CDR3 sequences from RNA transcripts. With the HTBI primer set, the TCR CDR3 went through a first round of RT-PCR. From the multiplex PCR reads, TCRdb called clonotypes with MiXCR, one entry per CDR3 protein. The sample contains 500,000 to 700,000 distinct CDR3 sequences, approximately 16% of which appear only once. General study findings and limits: In blood, most of the thyroid clonotypes expanded above 0.001 were also present.

The clonotype originates from a woman between 18 and 29 years old with Graves' hyperthyroidism. The sequenced sample consisted of blood. The chain has TRBV28 and TRBJ2-4, with D possibly TRBD1 on 7 matching bases. The CDR3 sequence: CASTPQGGSKNIQYF. CDR3 sequence (DNA): TGTGCCAGCACCCCTCAGGGGGGTTCCAAAAACATTCAGTACTTC.